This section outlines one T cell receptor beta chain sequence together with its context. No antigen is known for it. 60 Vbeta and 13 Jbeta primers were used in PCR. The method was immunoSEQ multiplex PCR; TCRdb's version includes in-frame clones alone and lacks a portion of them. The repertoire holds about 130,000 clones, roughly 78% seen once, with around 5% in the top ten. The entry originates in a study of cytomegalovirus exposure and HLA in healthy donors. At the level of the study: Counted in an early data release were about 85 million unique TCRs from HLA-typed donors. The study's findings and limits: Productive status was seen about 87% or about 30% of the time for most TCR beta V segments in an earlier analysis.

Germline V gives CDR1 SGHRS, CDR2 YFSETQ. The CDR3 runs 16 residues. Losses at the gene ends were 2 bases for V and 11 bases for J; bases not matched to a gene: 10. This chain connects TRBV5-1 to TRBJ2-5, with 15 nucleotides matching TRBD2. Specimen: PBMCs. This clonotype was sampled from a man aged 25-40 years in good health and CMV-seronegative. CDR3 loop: CASSLGTSGGYGEQYF. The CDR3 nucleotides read TGCGCCAGCAGCTTAGGGACTAGCGGGGGGTATGGTGAGCAGTACTTC.